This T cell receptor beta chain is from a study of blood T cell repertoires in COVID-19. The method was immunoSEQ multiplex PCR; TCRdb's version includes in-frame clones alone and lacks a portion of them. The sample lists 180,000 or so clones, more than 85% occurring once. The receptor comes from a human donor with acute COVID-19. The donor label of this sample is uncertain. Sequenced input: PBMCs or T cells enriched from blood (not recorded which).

The CDR3 spells CASSLTGTGANVLTF. CDR3 nucleotides: TGTGCCAGCAGCCTGACAGGGACCGGGGCCAACGTCCTGACTTTC. The J gene is TRBJ2-6, the V gene TRBV6-1; TRBD1 matches at 7 bases. CDR3 length equals 15 residues. V lost 6 bases to trimming and J lost 4 bases; unmatched junction nucleotides: 6. Looked up from germline, CDR1 is MNHNS and CDR2 is SASEGT.